The clone carrying this T cell receptor beta chain was detected ten times or more. Its antigen is undetermined. Germline CDR1 SGHDT, CDR2 YYEEEE. The CDR3 has 15 residues. Trimming cost V 0 bases and J 0 bases, with 10 bases left between them. Stored at -80 C, 2 million PBMCs were the source of the unsorted libraries. This specimen comes from a study of neurological immune-mediated disorders. Regarding the study as a whole: Sharing of CDR3 amino acid sequences among expanded clones across subjects was absent, suggesting private repertoires in all groups.

The making of cDNA relied on 5'RACE with 10-nucleotide random UMIs. TCRdb ran MiXCR on the 5' RACE reads and lists one entry per CDR3 protein. The sample carries tens of thousands of distinct CDR3 sequences, approximately 3.5% recorded once. The origin of this receptor is a woman aged 45-59 years with multiple sclerosis. This chain uses TRBV5-6 with TRBJ2-7; D is undetermined. Sequencing used PBMCs. CDR3 DNA sequence: TGTGCCAGCAGCTTGGCCGGATGGCTCTCCTACGAGCAGTACTTC. Its protein is CASSLAGWLSYEQYF.